This T cell receptor beta chain is from a study of metastatic and nonmetastatic thyroid tumors. Looking at the study overall: Repertoires from blood and tumor or nodule tissue of malignant and benign thyroid patients were compared. General study results and limits: The study reportedly found significantly higher TCR beta diversity in malignant thyroid tumors than benign nodules, in blood and tumor.

CDR3 length: 15 residues. CDR1 is LGHNT and CDR2 is FRNRAP in the germline V gene. Study processing details: The study's classifier, a distant-metastasis tool for papillary thyroid cancer, was built using CDR3 differences across clinicopathological groups. With MiXCR, TCRdb reprocessed the PCR reads. V and J calls and clone size were set by TCRdb, not the authors. The sample lists 10,000 to 13,000 clones; roughly 38% were seen once. Patients were all untreated before their thyroid surgery. With respect to this clone: Its cognate antigen is unknown.

The source material was tumor tissue. The chain uses TRBV12-5 and TRBJ2-5, with 8 bases matching TRBD2. TRBJ2-1 explains the end of the DNA better; the J call may be wrong. The origin of this receptor is a female donor with papillary thyroid cancer or a benign thyroid nodule (not recorded which). Some clones in this sample may be carry-over from other donors' samples. CDR3 bases: TGTGCTAGTGGCCCGGGGGGGGAGGGTTGGAATGAGCAGTTCTTC. It encodes CASGPGGEGWNEQFF.